What follows are 16 T cell receptor beta chains derived from one specimen sequenced in a study of cytomegalovirus exposure and HLA in healthy donors. The PCR contained 60 Vbeta and 13 Jbeta primers. The protocol was immunoSEQ multiplex PCR, while the TCRdb copy is restricted to in-frame clones and leaves out a portion. The table shows fewer than 250,000 clones, with roughly 82% occurring only once. The sample was PBMCs. These receptors came from a middle-aged man in good health and CMV-seropositive.

The V and J genes are TRBV4-1 and TRBJ1-4; possible D gene TRBD1, 6 bases. The CDR3 totals 13 residues. Germline V CDR1 and CDR2: MGHRA, YSYEKL. The V and J ends lost 4 bases and 16 bases respectively, with 19 bases between them. The CDR3 DNA reads TGCGCCAGCAGCCCCAATGACAGGACCTTAGGGTTTTTT. It codes for CASSPNDRTLGFF.

The chain employs TRBV11-2 and TRBJ2-1; TRBD2 aligns across 7 bases. The germline V gene has CDR1 SGHAT and CDR2 FQNNGV. The CDR3 sequence is 15 residues long. Unmatched junction bases numbered 11, after V lost 5 bases and J lost 7 bases. The CDR3 sequence: CASSLPRAGTNEQFF. CDR3 DNA sequence: TGTGCCAGCAGCCTTCCACGAGCGGGAACTAATGAGCAGTTCTTC.

J is TRBJ1-5 and V is TRBV19; D perhaps matches TRBD1 (6 bases). V was shortened by 10 bases and J by 1 base, with 8 bases between the two germline ends. Germline lookup yields CDR1 LNHDA and CDR2 SQIVND (reference sequence). This CDR3 has 12 amino acids. The CDR3: CATGVSNQPQHF. In DNA form, the CDR3 reads TGTGCCACAGGGGTGAGCAATCAGCCCCAGCATTTT.

This clone occurred a few times. V usage is TRBV10-2 and J usage is TRBJ2-3, with TRBD2 matching 11 bases. Germline V gives CDR1 WSHSY, CDR2 SAAADI. This CDR3 has 17 amino acids. J was trimmed by 4 bases and V by 7 bases; bases with no gene match: 13. CDR3 sequence reads: CASIPDPLAGGADTQYF. Here the CDR3 DNA reads TGCGCCAGCATCCCGGACCCCCTAGCGGGAGGAGCAGATACGCAGTATTTT.

V gene TRBV19 combines with J gene TRBJ1-1; TRBD1 matches at 7 bases. With V trimmed by 7 bases and J by 1 base, 6 bases remained unmatched. CDR3 size: 14 residues. The V gene's germline CDR1 is LNHDA and CDR2 SQIVND (reference sequence). CDR3 in amino acids: CASKQGGPNTEAFF. CDR3 DNA sequence: TGTGCCAGTAAACAAGGGGGCCCGAACACTGAAGCTTTCTTT.

The rearrangement uses TRBV18 and TRBJ2-3, with TRBD2 matching over 15 bases. The CDR3 length is 15 residues. The germline CDR1 and CDR2 sequences are KGHSH and LQKENI. Unmatched junction bases numbered 4, after V lost 6 bases and J lost 6 bases. The CDR3 loop reads CASSGLAGGPDTQYF. In DNA, the CDR3 is TGTGCCAGCTCCGGACTAGCGGGAGGGCCGGATACGCAGTATTTT. Together with reference TRBV18 and TRBJ2-3, the CDR3 gives the full variable domain: NAGVMQNPRHLVRRRGQEARLRCSPMKGHSHVYWYRQLPEEGLKFMVYLQKENIIDESGMPKERFSAEFPKEGPSILRIQQVVRGDSAAYFCASSGLAGGPDTQYFGPGTRLTVL.

The V and J genes are TRBV29-1 and TRBJ2-2; D not certain. Germline V CDR1 and CDR2: SQVTM, ANQGSEA. With 4 bases removed from V and 4 bases from J, the gap between germline ends came to 4 bases. This CDR3 has 11 residues. The CDR3 loop is CSVVSTGELFF. The CDR3 bases are TGCAGCGTTGTCAGCACCGGGGAGCTGTTTTTT.

This rearrangement joins TRBV29-1 to TRBJ2-3, with D unresolved. V gave up 0 bases and J gave up 3 bases, with 4 bases separating them. This CDR3 is 12 amino acids long. Germline CDR1 is SQVTM and CDR2 is ANQGSEA. CDR3 loop: CSVEDLTDTQYF. In DNA, the CDR3 is TGCAGCGTTGAAGATCTTACAGATACGCAGTATTTT.

The chain recombines TRBV6-6 with TRBJ2-2, with unresolved D. CDR3 length equals 12 residues. Germline V gene sequence: CDR1 MNHNY, CDR2 SVGAGI (reference sequence). Trimming stripped 4 bases from V and 6 bases from J, with 6 bases between. The CDR3 loop is CASSFRAGELFF. CDR3 DNA sequence: TGTGCCAGCAGTTTTCGTGCCGGGGAGCTGTTTTTT.

The rearrangement joins TRBV27 to TRBJ2-1; possible D gene TRBD1, 5 bases. Trimming left V 6 bases short and J 7 bases short, with 16 bases between. Germline CDR1 and CDR2: MNHEY and SMNVEV (reference sequence). CDR3 length: 14 amino acids. CDR3: CASRIIQGSNEQFF. In DNA, the CDR3 is TGTGCCAGCAGGATAATTCAGGGCAGTAATGAGCAGTTCTTC.

The V and J genes are TRBV28 and TRBJ1-2, with D possibly being TRBD1 (5 bases). Germline lookup yields CDR1 MDHEN and CDR2 SYDVKM. The V gene lost 11 bases and the J gene lost 4 bases, with 14 bases spanning the gap. The CDR3 runs to 12 residues. CDR3: CAVVGEVYGYTF. Here the CDR3 DNA reads TGTGCCGTCGTAGGGGAAGTCTATGGCTACACCTTC.

The chain joins TRBV19 to TRBJ1-5; D gene unclear. V lost 5 bases and J lost 3, with 11 bases in between. Germline V gene sequence: CDR1 LNHDA, CDR2 SQIVND (reference sequence). The CDR3 has 14 amino acids. CDR3 nucleotide sequence: TGTGCCAGTAGTTCCGGGAGCCCCAATCAGCCCCAGCATTTT. Its translation is CASSSGSPNQPQHF.

The chain joins TRBV7-9 to TRBJ2-5; D unresolved. The CDR3 is made up of 13 amino acids. The V gene lost 1 base and the J gene lost 1 base, with 4 bases spanning the gap. The germline V gene has CDR1 SEHNR and CDR2 FQNEAQ (reference sequence). CDR3 region: CASSLVSQETQYF. The CDR3 bases are TGTGCCAGCAGCTTAGTTAGCCAAGAGACCCAGTACTTC. Looking up the rest from reference TRBV7-9 and TRBJ2-5 gives the full variable domain: DTGVSQNPRHKITKRGQNVTFRCDPISEHNRLYWYRQTLGQGPEFLTYFQNEAQLEKSRLLSDRFSAERPKGSFSTLEIQRTEQGDSAMYLCASSLVSQETQYFGPGTRLLVL.

The V gene is TRBV4-1, the J gene TRBJ1-1; tentatively, D is TRBD1 (6 bases). V was shortened by 5 bases and J by 2 bases, with 15 bases between the two germline ends. CDR1 MGHRA and CDR2 YSYEKL come from the germline V gene. The CDR3 consists of 15 residues. CDR3 sequence: CASSTGQFPNTEAFF. The CDR3 DNA sequence: TGCGCCAGCAGCACCGGACAGTTCCCAAACACTGAAGCTTTCTTT.

The chain joins TRBV18 to TRBJ1-5; TRBD1 matches at 8 bases. This CDR3 comprises 17 residues. The trim removed 3 bases at V and 0 bases at J, leaving 7 bases unmatched. Germline V gene sequence: CDR1 KGHSH, CDR2 LQKENI. The CDR3, as DNA: TGTGCCAGCTCACCGGGGACAGGTTCCTATAGCAATCAGCCCCAGCATTTT. Translation gives CASSPGTGSYSNQPQHF.

This chain uses TRBV7-9 with TRBJ1-2; 10 bases are a match to TRBD1. V trimming: 5 bases; J trimming: 8 bases; junction bases outside the gene matches: 5. This CDR3 has 13 amino acids. Germline assignment: CDR1 SEHNR and CDR2 FQNEAQ (reference sequence). For the CDR3, the DNA is TGTGCCAGCAGCCGACAGGGGGCTTTGGGCTACACCTTC. Translated: CASSRQGALGYTF.